The present T cell receptor beta chain was sequenced within a study of cytomegalovirus exposure and HLA in healthy donors. The table came from immunoSEQ multiplex PCR; TCRdb's copy has only in-frame clones and leaves some out. The sample has about 180,000 clones, 85% seen once. CDR1 is SGHNT, CDR2 YENEEA, per germline. CDR3 length equals 17 residues. V was pared by 1 base and J by 2 bases, with 2 bases of the junction left unmatched. The sequenced sample consisted of PBMCs. The chain is built from TRBV11-3 and TRBJ2-3, with 14 nucleotides matching TRBD2. This receptor was obtained from a man aged 18 to 30 in good health and CMV-seropositive. The CDR3 nucleotides read TGTGCCAGCAGCTTAGGACTAGCGGGGGGGAACACAGATACGCAGTATTTT. Amino acids: CASSLGLAGGNTDTQYF.